The rows below give T cell receptor beta chains drawn from one sample of a study of vaccination effects on CD4 cells after COVID-19. What these receptors recognize is not known. Method: immunoSEQ multiplex PCR; TCRdb's copy keeps in-frame clones and lacks some. The sample carries 40,000 to 50,000 clones, around 74% recorded once. Here the sequenced sample was CD4+ T cells from PBMCs cultured with a peptide pool, taken before COVID-19 vaccination. These receptor sequences come from a human donor who had a prior SARS-CoV-2 infection. CDR3s include the opening cysteine and the closing phenylalanine or tryptophan. The order of the fields is J gene, V gene, CDR3 protein.

TRBJ1-5 | TRBV6-6 | CASLVPQHF
TRBJ2-5 | TRBV19 | CASSTSLGEETQYF
TRBJ1-1 | TRBV5-1 | CASSQRDRANTEAFF
TRBJ2-1 | TRBV7-2 | CASSLDSGNSYNEQFF
TRBJ1-1 | TRBV27 | CASRRRQGEAFF
TRBJ1-2 | TRBV11-2 | CASSTDRSYGYTF
TRBJ1-6 | TRBV4-3 | CASSQQQGRNSPLHF
TRBJ1-4 | TRBV4-1 | CASSQDRSVYNEKLFF
TRBJ2-5 | TRBV7-2 | CASSSGRGETQYF
TRBJ1-2 | TRBV6-2/TRBV6-3 | CASSFRQGWGYTF
TRBJ1-2 | TRBV5-1 | CASSLGGGDGYTF
TRBJ1-2 | TRBV5-5 | CASSIGQRFYGYTF
TRBJ2-3 | TRBV11-3 | CASSRQGDTDTQYF
TRBJ2-3 | TRBV12-5 | CASGLGTHLSTDTQYF
TRBJ2-3 | TRBV7-2 | CASTRTRDRGGDTQYF
TRBJ2-5 | TRBV7-2 | CASSLGLLAGGLEETQYF
TRBJ2-1 | TRBV7-7 | CASSLDLFSYNEQFF
TRBJ2-2 | TRBV5-1 | CASSFGVTNTGELFF
TRBJ1-5 | TRBV15 | CATSRGPLQGNQPQHF
TRBJ1-5 | TRBV7-9 | CASSFMSYENNQPQHF
TRBJ1-4 | TRBV6-5 | CASRRASTNEKLFF
TRBJ1-3 | TRBV19 | CASSTGRRFSGNTIYF
TRBJ2-7 | TRBV14 | CASSQIQLLVILPTYEQYF
TRBJ2-2 | TRBV9 | CASSVSPGTSNAGELFF
TRBJ2-7 | TRBV6-2/TRBV6-3 | CASSSPGEVIHEQYF
TRBJ2-1 | TRBV9 | CASSVEGRSEQFF
TRBJ2-2 | TRBV10-3 | CAISSSGSNAGELFF
TRBJ2-3 | TRBV5-1 | CASSLSRGADTQYF
TRBJ1-1 | TRBV6-5 | CASSHRVSDEAFF
TRBJ1-1 | TRBV5-5 | CASSWGGRTEAFF
TRBJ2-3 | TRBV10-3 | CAISELSSGEDTQYF
TRBJ1-2 | TRBV5-1 | CASSLNLGGADRGGGYTF
TRBJ1-5 | TRBV19 | CASKSGRGQPQHF
TRBJ2-7 | TRBV5-1 | CASSGGTGYHYEQYF
TRBJ1-2 | TRBV2 | CASTTRPLINYGYTF
TRBJ1-3 | TRBV19 | CASSFFSGNTIYF
TRBJ2-3 | TRBV6-2/TRBV6-3 | CASSYSRESTDTQYF
TRBJ2-5 | TRBV5-5 | CASSPGGRETQYF
TRBJ2-1 | TRBV9 | CASSVVGRDNEQFF
TRBJ1-4 | TRBV4-2 | CASSQEPGATNEKLFF
TRBJ2-3 | TRBV7-2 | CASSTRQIDTQYF
TRBJ1-6 | TRBV18 | CASSLLPTGALNSPLHF
TRBJ2-2 | TRBV7-3 | CASSLRGGTGELFF
TRBJ2-7 | TRBV25-1 | CASSAGGSYEQYF
TRBJ2-1 | TRBV5-1 | CASSRGQAGRQFF
TRBJ1-6 | TRBV15 | CATRRNPGADSPLHF
TRBJ1-2 | TRBV27 | CANNGGYTF
TRBJ2-7 | TRBV7-2 | CASSSRGAAGYEQYF
TRBJ2-1 | TRBV15 | CATSREGRGYNEQFF
TRBJ2-3 | TRBV6-5 | CASRTGGDTQYF
TRBJ1-6 | TRBV4-1 | CASSLMVGDNSPLHF
TRBJ2-1 | TRBV6-2/TRBV6-3 | CASSYLLEGKYNEQFF